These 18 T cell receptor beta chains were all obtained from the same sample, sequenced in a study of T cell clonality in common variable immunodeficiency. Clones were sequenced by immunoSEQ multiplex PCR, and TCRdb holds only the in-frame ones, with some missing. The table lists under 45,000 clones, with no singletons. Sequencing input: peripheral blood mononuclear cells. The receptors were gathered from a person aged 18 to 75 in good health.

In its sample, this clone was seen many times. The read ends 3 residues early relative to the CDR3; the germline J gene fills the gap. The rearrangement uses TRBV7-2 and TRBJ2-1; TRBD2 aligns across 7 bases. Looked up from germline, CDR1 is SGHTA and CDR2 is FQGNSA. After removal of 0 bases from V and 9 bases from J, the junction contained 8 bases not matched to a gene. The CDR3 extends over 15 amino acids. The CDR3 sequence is CASSLARRESGEQFF. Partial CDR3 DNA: TGTGCCAGCAGCTTAGCGAGGCGGGAGTCCGGTGAG.

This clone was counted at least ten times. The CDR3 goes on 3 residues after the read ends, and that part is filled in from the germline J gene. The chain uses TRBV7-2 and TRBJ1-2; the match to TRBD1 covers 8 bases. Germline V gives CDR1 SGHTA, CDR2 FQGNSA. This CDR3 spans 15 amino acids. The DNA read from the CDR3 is TGTGCCAGCACGCGCTCGACAGGGGAGAGGCGGGGC. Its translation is CASTRSTGERRG. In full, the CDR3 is CASTRSTGERRGYTF.

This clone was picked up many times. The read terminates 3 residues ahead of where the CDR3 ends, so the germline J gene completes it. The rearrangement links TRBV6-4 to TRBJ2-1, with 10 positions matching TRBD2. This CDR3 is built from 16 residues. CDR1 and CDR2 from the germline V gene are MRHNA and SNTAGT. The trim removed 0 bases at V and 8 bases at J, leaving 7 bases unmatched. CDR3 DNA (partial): TGTGCCAGCAGTGACTCGGCTAGCGGGAGTTCGCATGAG. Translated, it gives CASSDSASGSSHE. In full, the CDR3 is CASSDSASGSSHEQFF.

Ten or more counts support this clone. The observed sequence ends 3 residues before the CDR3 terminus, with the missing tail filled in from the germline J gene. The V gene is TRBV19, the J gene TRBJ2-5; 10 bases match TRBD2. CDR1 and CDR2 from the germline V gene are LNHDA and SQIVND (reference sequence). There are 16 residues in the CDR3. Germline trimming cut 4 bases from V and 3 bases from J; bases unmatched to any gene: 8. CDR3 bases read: TGTGCCAGTAGTAGTCTGAGGACTAGCGGTGAAGAGACC. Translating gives CASSSLRTSGEET. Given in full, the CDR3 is CASSSLRTSGEETQYF.

CDR3 bases read: TGTGCCAGCAGCTCCGCTAGGAGCACCGGGGAG. Translated, it gives CASSSARSTGE. The CDR3 reads in full as CASSSARSTGELFF. The J gene is TRBJ2-2, the V gene TRBV11-1; D uncertain. The CDR3 end is not reached by the read, which stops 3 residues before it; the germline J gene fills it in. Deletions cut 4 bases from V and 4 bases from J, with 10 bases between. The CDR3 has 14 residues. Per the germline V gene, CDR1 is SGHAT and CDR2 is FQDESV (reference sequence).

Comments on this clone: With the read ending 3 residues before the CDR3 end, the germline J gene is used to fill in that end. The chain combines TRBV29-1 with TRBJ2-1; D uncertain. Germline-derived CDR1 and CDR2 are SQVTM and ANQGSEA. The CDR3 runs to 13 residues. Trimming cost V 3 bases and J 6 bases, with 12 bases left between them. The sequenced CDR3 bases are TGCAGCGTTGAGAAGAGTCTGGCCAATGAG. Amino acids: CSVEKSLANE. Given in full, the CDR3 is CSVEKSLANEQFF.

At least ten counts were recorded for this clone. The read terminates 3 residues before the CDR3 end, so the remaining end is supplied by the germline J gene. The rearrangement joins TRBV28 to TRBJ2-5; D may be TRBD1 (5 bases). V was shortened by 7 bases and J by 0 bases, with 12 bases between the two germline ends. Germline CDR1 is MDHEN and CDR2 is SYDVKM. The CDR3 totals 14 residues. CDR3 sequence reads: CASKWQGYQETQYF. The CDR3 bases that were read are TGTGCCAGCAAATGGCAGGGTTACCAAGAGACC.

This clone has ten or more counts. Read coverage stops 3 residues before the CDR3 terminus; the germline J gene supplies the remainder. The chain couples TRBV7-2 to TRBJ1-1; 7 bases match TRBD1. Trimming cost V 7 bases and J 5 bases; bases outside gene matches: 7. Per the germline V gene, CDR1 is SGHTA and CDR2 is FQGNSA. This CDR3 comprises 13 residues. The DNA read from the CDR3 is TGTGCCAGCACCCTAAGGGGGCCTACTGAA. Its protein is CASTLRGPTE. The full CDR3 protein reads CASTLRGPTEAFF.

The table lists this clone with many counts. Incomplete CDR3 DNA: TGCAGCGTTATTACCGGACTAGCGGGTTTCACAGATACG. As protein: CSVITGLAGFTDT. In full, the CDR3 reads CSVITGLAGFTDTQYF. The genes are TRBV29-1 and TRBJ2-3; 11 bases are shared with TRBD2. Sequencing ends 3 residues short of the CDR3 end; the germline J gene provides the rest. Germline-derived CDR1 and CDR2 are SQVTM and ANQGSEA. Germline trimming cut 5 bases from V and 2 bases from J; bases unmatched to any gene: 9. The CDR3 is 16 residues long.

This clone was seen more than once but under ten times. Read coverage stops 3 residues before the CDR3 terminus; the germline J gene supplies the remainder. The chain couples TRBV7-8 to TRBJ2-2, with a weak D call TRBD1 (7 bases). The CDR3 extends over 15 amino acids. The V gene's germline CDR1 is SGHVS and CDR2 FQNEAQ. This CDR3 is CASSEGGTVVEKLFF. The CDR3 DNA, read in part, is TGTGCCAGCAGCGAGGGCGGGACAGTGGTAGAAAAG. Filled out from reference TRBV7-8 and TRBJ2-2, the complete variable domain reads GAGVSQSPRYKVAKRGQDVALRCDPISGHVSLFWYQQALGQGPEFLTYFQNEAQLDKSGLPSDRFFAERPEGSVSTLKIQRTQQEDSAVYLCASSEGGTVVEKLFFGEGSRLTVL.

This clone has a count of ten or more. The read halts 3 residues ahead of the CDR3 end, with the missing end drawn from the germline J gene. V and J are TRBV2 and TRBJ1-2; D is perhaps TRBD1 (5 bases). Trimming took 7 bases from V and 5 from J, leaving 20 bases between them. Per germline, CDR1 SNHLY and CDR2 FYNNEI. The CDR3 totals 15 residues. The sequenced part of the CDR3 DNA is TGTGCCAGCACCCGCGGAGGGGCGGGGACTTATGGC. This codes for CASTRGGAGTYG. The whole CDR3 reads CASTRGGAGTYGYTF.

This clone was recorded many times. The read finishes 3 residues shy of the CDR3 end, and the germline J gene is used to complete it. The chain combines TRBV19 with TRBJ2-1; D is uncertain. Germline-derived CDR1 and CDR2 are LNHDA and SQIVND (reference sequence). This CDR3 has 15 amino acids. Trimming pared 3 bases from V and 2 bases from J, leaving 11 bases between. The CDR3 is CASSIVYNPYNEQFF. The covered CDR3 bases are TGTGCCAGTAGTATTGTCTATAATCCCTACAATGAG.

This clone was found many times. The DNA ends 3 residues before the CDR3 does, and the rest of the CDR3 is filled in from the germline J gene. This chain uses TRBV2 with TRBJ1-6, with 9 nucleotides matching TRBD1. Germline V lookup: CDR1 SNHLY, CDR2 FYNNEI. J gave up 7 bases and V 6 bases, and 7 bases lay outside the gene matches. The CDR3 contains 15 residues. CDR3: CASRDYDRGNSPLHF. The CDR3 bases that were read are TGTGCCAGCAGAGACTATGACAGGGGGAATTCACCC.

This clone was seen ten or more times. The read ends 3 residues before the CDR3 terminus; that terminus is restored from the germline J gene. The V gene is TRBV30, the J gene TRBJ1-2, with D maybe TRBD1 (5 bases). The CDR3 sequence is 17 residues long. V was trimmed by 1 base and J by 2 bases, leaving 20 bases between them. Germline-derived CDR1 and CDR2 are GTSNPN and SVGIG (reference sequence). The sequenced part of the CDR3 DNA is TGTGCCTGGAGTGCCCGGACAACCAGCCGACGGAACTATGGC. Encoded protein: CAWSARTTSRRNYG. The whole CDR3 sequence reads CAWSARTTSRRNYGYTF.

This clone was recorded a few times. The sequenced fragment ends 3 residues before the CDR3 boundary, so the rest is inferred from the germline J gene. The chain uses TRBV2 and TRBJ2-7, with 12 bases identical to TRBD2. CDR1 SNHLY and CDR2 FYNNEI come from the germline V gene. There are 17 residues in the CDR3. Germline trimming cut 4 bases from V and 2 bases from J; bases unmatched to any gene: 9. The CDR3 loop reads CASSAGLGLAGAYEQYF. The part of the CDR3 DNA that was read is TGTGCCAGCAGTGCTGGCCTGGGACTAGCGGGTGCCTACGAG. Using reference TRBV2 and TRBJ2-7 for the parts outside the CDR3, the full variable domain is EPEVTQTPSHQVTQMGQEVILRCVPISNHLYFYWYRQILGQKVEFLVSFYNNEISEKSEIFDDQFSVERPDGSNFTLKIRSTKLEDSAMYFCASSAGLGLAGAYEQYFGPGTRLTVT.

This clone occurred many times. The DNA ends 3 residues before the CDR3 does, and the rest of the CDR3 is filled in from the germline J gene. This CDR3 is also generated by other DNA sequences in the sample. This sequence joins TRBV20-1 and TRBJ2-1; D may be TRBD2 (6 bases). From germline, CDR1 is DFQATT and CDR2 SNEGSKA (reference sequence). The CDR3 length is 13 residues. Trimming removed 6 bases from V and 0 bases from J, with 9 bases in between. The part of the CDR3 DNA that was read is TGCAGTGCGTGGGACTTCTCCTACAATGAG. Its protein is CSAWDFSYNE. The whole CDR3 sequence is CSAWDFSYNEQFF.

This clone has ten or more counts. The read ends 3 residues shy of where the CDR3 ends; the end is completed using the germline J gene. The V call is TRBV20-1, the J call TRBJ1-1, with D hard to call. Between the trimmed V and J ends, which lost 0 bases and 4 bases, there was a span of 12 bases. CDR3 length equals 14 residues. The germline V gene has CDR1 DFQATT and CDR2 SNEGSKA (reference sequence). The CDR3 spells CSARDGTARTEAFF. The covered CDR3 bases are TGCAGTGCTAGAGATGGAACAGCCCGCACTGAA.

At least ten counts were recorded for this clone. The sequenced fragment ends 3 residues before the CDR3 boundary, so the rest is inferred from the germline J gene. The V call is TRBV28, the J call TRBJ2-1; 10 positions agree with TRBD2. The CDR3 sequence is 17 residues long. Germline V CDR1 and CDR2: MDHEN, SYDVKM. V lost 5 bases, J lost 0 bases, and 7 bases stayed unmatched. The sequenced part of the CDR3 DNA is TGTGCCAGCAGTCCCCTGACTAGCGGGCGCTCCTACAATGAG. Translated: CASSPLTSGRSYNE. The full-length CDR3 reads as CASSPLTSGRSYNEQFF.